One and the same sample provided the 5 T cell receptor beta chains below, sequenced in a study of OX40 agonist ivuxolimab in advanced cancers. Sequencing was performed with immunoSEQ multiplex PCR; in TCRdb, only in-frame clones are kept and a portion is missing. This sample yields fewer than 50,000 clones, of which more than 70% are seen a single time; almost 10% belongs to the top ten. The sample consisted of CD4+ or CD8+ T cells sorted from blood, taken in a trial of the OX40 agonist ivuxolimab. These receptors all stem from an adult with an advanced solid tumor such as melanoma, head and neck, liver or kidney cancer.

V is TRBV4-1 and J is TRBJ2-3, with 10 nucleotides matching TRBD2. After removal of 0 bases from V and 2 bases from J, the junction contained 2 bases not matched to a gene. The CDR3 spans 16 residues. CDR1 is MGHRA, CDR2 YSYEKL, per germline. Here the CDR3 DNA reads TGCGCCAGCAGCCAAGACGGGACTAGCGCCACAGATACGCAGTATTTT. Protein product: CASSQDGTSATDTQYF.

J is TRBJ1-4 and V is TRBV15; 11 nucleotides align to TRBD1. CDR1 is LNHNV, CDR2 YYDKDF, per germline (reference sequence). V gave up 2 bases and J gave up 1 base; unmatched junction bases: 6. The CDR3 sequence is 18 residues long. The DNA of the CDR3 is TGTGCCACCAGCAGAAACACCGGGACAGGGGGAACTAATGAAAAACTGTTTTTT. Translation gives CATSRNTGTGGTNEKLFF.

V and J are TRBV28 and TRBJ2-3; D possibly matches TRBD1 or TRBD2 (5 bases each). CDR3 length equals 13 residues. V dropped 10 bases and J dropped 1 base, with 12 bases sitting between them. Germline values: CDR1 MDHEN, CDR2 SYDVKM. The chain's CDR3 is CAIEGRGTDTQYF. The CDR3 nucleotides are TGTGCCATTGAGGGGAGAGGCACAGATACGCAGTATTTT.

This clone was counted once. The chain has TRBV5-4 and TRBJ1-2; D is unresolved. This CDR3 is 15 amino acids long. Germline V CDR1 and CDR2: SGHNT, YYREEE (reference sequence). The V end lost 0 bases, the J end lost 0 bases, and 9 bases lay between the germline ends. The CDR3 region is CASSLVQPTNYGYTF. CDR3 in DNA: TGTGCCAGCAGCTTGGTACAACCCACTAACTATGGCTACACCTTC.

The chain carries TRBV30 and TRBJ2-7; a weak D match, TRBD2 (7 bases). With 2 bases removed from V and 5 bases from J, the gap between germline ends came to 22 bases. The CDR3 consists of 16 residues. Germline CDR1 is GTSNPN and CDR2 is SVGIG (reference sequence). DNA for the CDR3: TGTGCCTGGAGTCTGGATCTTTTACAGGGAGGGAACGAGCAGTACTTC. It yields the protein CAWSLDLLQGGNEQYF. The full variable domain, with the rest looked up from reference TRBV30 and TRBJ2-7, is SQTIHQWPATLVQPVGSPLSLECTVEGTSNPNLYWYRQAAGRGLQLLFYSVGIGQISSEVPQNLSASRPQDRQFILSSKKLLLSDSGFYLCAWSLDLLQGGNEQYFGPGTRLTVT.